This T cell receptor (beta chain) emerged from a study of cytomegalovirus exposure and HLA in healthy donors. As for this clone: What it recognizes is unknown.

The PCR employed 60 Vbeta primers together with 13 Jbeta primers. TCRdb's copy holds only in-frame clones and misses some; the assay was immunoSEQ multiplex PCR. The table shows about 150,000 clones, with about four fifths occurring only once. Whole-study results and caveats: Rare TCR sequences predominated, though certain public TCRs were found in many donors.

Trimming took 0 bases from V and 4 from J, leaving 16 bases between them. Per germline, CDR1 MNHEY and CDR2 SVGAGI. This CDR3 region has 16 residues. Sequenced input: PBMCs. The V call is TRBV6-5, the J call TRBJ2-7; D is uncertain. The TCR was taken from a man aged 18 to 30 in good health and CMV-seronegative. DNA of the CDR3: TGTGCCAGCAGTTACTCCAACCGGAGTCCCGCATACGAGCAGTACGTC. This gives the protein CASSYSNRSPAYEQYV.